The rows below give T cell receptor beta chains drawn from one sample of a study of STAT3 mutations in large granular lymphocyte leukemia. TCRdb's copy holds only in-frame clones and misses some; the assay was immunoSEQ multiplex PCR. Of tens of thousands of clones listed, approximately 94% are singletons. The sample taken for sequencing was peripheral blood mononuclear cells. These receptor sequences come from a man in his forties or fifties with T-cell large granular lymphocyte leukemia. Some clones in this sample may be carry-over from other donors' samples. CDR3s include the opening cysteine and the closing phenylalanine or tryptophan. The D gene is left open where the match is weak. Clone size, where shown, is once, few, many, or a class for clones that have expanded.

TRBD1	-	TRBJ2-1	TRBV5-1	17	CASSQSGQGGNDNEQFF	TGCGCCAGCAGCCAGAGTGGACAGGGGGGAAACGACAATGAGCAGTTCTTC
-	-	TRBJ1-3	TRBV19	15	CASSNGHHSGNTIYF	TGTGCCAGTAGTAATGGACACCACTCTGGAAACACCATATATTTT
TRBD1	-	TRBJ2-2	TRBV6-5	16	CASSYLAGTGAGELFF	TGTGCCAGCAGTTACTTGGCCGGGACAGGGGCCGGGGAGCTGTTTTTT
-	-	TRBJ2-5	TRBV14	13	CASSLEFLETQYF	TGTGCCAGCAGCTTAGAGTTCTTAGAGACCCAGTACTTC
TRBD2	once	TRBJ2-5	TRBV6-1	14	CASIERRGARAQYF	TGTGCCAGCATAGAGCGGCGGGGGGCCCGGGCCCAGTACTTC
-	-	TRBJ1-5	TRBV5-4	15	CASSPSGGVNQPQHF	TGTGCCAGCAGCCCTTCGGGGGGCGTAAATCAGCCCCAGCATTTT
-	few	TRBJ1-2	TRBV29-1	11	CSVESGDGYTF	TGCAGCGTTGAGTCGGGGGATGGCTACACCTTC
TRBD1	-	TRBJ2-1	TRBV5-1	16	CASSPSGGETYNEQFF	TGCGCCAGCAGCCCCTCAGGGGGAGAAACCTACAATGAGCAGTTCTTC
TRBD1	few	TRBJ1-2	TRBV11-2	16	CASSLDWTGGDYGYTF	TGTGCCAGCAGCTTAGACTGGACAGGGGGCGATTATGGCTACACCTTC
-	-	TRBJ2-3	TRBV30	16	CAWSPAQGGDTDTQYF	TGTGCCTGGAGTCCGGCACAGGGTGGGGACACAGATACGCAGTATTTT
TRBD1	once	TRBJ2-3	TRBV6-5	15	CASSRQGTSTDTQYF	TGTGCCAGCAGTAGACAGGGAACTAGCACAGATACGCAGTATTTT
-	-	TRBJ1-5	TRBV4-3	13	CASSGQRNQPQHF	TGCGCCAGCAGCGGGCAGAGAAATCAGCCCCAGCATTTT
TRBD2	-	TRBJ2-3	TRBV5-1	16	CASSVGLAGATDTQYF	TGCGCCAGCAGCGTGGGGCTAGCGGGGGCCACAGATACGCAGTATTTT